The source of this T cell receptor (beta chain) is a study of shared clonotypes between healthy human individuals. This clone occurred a few times. Germline values: CDR1 LNHDA, CDR2 SQIVND (reference sequence). V shed 8 bases and J 3 bases; nucleotides not matched to a gene: 9. The CDR3 runs to 14 residues. There were no recent acute infections or vaccinations among the donors, who were healthy HIV-negative adults. Sequencing used immunoSEQ multiplex PCR; TCRdb keeps in-frame clones, though not all of them. This sample has 950,000 to 1,300,000 clones, with about 74% found just once. The chain recombines TRBV19 with TRBJ1-2; 7 nucleotides line up with TRBD1. Material for sequencing was memory CD4+ T cells sorted from blood. Subset indicated: CD45RA-negative fraction. This TCR came from a man aged 18 to 35 in good health. CDR3: CASLRQGRDYGYTF. CDR3 in DNA: TGTGCCAGTCTCCGACAGGGAAGGGACTATGGCTACACCTTC.